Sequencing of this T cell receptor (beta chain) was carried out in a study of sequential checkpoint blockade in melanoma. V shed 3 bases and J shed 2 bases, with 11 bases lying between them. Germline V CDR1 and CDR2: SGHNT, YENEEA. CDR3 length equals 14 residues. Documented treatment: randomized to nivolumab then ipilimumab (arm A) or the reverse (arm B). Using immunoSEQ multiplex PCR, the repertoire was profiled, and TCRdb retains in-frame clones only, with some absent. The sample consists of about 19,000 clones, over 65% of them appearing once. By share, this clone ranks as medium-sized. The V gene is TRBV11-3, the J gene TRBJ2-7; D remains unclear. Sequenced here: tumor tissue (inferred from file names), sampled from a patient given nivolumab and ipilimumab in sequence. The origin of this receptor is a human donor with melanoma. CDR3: CASSFKTGPYEQYF. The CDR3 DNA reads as TGTGCCAGCAGCTTTAAGACGGGCCCCTACGAGCAGTACTTC.